There are many counts of the clone carrying this T cell receptor beta chain. These data come from a study of breast tumors, draining lymph nodes, adjacent tissues. Axillary draining lymph nodes of breast cancer patients supplied the node samples. This CDR3 is 11 amino acids long. From germline, CDR1 is DFQATT and CDR2 SNEGSKA (reference sequence). With 6 bases removed from V and 14 bases from J, the gap between germline ends came to 14 bases. Via MiXCR, TCRdb re-called the multiplex PCR reads, giving one row per CDR3 protein. Here the sample spans approximately 100,000 distinct CDR3 sequences, about 29% being singletons.

Sequencing used axillary lymph node tissue. The receptor was isolated from a female donor with breast cancer. Some clones in this sample may be carry-over from other donors' samples. The chain is built from TRBV20-1 and TRBJ1-6, with D possibly being TRBD1 (5 bases). DNA of the CDR3: TGCAGTGCCTTGGGGCACGCGGCCCTCCACTTT. Amino acid sequence: CSALGHAALHF.